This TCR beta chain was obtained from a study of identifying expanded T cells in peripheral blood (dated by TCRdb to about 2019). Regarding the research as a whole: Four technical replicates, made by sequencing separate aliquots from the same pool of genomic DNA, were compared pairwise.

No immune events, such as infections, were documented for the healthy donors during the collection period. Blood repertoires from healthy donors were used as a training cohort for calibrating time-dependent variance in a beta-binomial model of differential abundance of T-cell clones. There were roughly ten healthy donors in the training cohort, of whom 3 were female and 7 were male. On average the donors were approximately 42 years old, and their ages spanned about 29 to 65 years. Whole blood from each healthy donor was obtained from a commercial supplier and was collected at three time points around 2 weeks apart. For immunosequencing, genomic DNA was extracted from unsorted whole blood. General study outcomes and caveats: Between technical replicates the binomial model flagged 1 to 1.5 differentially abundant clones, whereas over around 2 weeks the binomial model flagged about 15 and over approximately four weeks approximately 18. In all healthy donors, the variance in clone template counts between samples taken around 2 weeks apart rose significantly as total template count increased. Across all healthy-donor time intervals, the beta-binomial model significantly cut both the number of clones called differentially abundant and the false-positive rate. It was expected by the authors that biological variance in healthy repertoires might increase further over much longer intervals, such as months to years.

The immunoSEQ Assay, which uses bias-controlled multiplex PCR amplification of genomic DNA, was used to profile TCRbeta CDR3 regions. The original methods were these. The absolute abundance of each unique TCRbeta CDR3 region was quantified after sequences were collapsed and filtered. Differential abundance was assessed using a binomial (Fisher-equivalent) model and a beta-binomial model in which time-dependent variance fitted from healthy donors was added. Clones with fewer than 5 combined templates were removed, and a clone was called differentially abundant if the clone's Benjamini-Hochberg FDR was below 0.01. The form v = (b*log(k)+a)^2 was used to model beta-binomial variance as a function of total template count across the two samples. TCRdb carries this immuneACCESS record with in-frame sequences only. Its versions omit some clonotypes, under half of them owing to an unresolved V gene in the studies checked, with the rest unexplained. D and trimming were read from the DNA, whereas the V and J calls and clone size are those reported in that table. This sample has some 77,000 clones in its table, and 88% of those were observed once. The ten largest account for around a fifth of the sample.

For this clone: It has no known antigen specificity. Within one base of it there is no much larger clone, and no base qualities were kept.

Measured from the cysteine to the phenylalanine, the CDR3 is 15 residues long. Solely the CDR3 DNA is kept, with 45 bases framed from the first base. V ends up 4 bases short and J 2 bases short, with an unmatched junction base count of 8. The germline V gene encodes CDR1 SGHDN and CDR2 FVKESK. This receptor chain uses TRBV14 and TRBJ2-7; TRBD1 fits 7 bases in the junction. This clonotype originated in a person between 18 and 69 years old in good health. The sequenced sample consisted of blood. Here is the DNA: TGTGCCAGCAGCCGCGGACAGGCCATAACCTACGAGCAGTACTTC. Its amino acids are CASSRGQAITYEQYF.